The present TCR beta chain was sequenced within a study of blood T cell repertoires in COVID-19. V was pared by 0 bases and J by 4 bases, with 13 bases between. Per germline, CDR1 LGHNA and CDR2 YSLEER. The length of the CDR3 is 16 residues. Here immunoSEQ multiplex PCR was the method, and the copy in TCRdb shows in-frame clones only, minus some. Of some 300,000 clones detected, less than 90% appear once; the ten largest clones hold roughly 14%. The sample consisted of peripheral blood. The rearrangement links TRBV4-3 to TRBJ1-5; D may be TRBD1 (5 bases). The source is a woman in her 70s with COVID-19, enrolled during active disease. The CDR3 DNA sequence: TGCGCCAGCAGCCAAGACTTTCAGGGCGCGAATCAGCCCCAGCATTTT. Its translation: CASSQDFQGANQPQHF.